The 12 T cell receptor beta chains below were found in one sample sequenced in a study of CD4 T cells in relation to SARS-CoV-2 and coronaviruses. These receptors lack a known antigen. The unexposed donors gave CD4+ T cells in about 2011-2018, prior to COVID-19. CD4+ T cells were isolated from the cells after about nine days of culture. Using immunoSEQ multiplex PCR, the repertoire was profiled, and TCRdb retains in-frame clones only, with some absent. The sample yields about 15,000 clones, 76% seen once. Sequencing was carried out using CD4+ T cells from PBMCs, cultured in vitro. These receptors originate from a human donor in good health.

CDR3 loop: CASSPKDTYNEQFF. The CDR3 DNA follows: TGTGCCAGCAGTCCCAAGGACACCTACAATGAGCAGTTCTTC. The rearrangement uses TRBV27 and TRBJ2-1; a possible D gene is TRBD1 (5 bases). V gave up 5 bases and J gave up 2 bases, with 10 bases separating them. The CDR3 runs to 14 residues. Germline CDR1 reads MNHEY; CDR2 reads SMNVEV (reference sequence).

The chain links TRBV2 to TRBJ2-7, with 8 bases identical to TRBD2. This CDR3 contains 14 residues. CDR1 is SNHLY and CDR2 is FYNNEI in the germline V gene. The V gene end was trimmed by 2 bases and the J gene end by 6 bases; junction bases not matched to a gene: 6. CDR3 residues: CASSELAGQTEQYF. CDR3 DNA sequence: TGTGCCAGCAGTGAACTAGCGGGTCAAACCGAGCAGTACTTC.

The rearrangement links TRBV13 to TRBJ2-3; maybe TRBD2 (6 bases). Germline V gene lookup returns CDR1 PRHDT and CDR2 FYEKMQ (reference sequence). Trimming stripped 5 bases from V and 4 bases from J, with 16 bases between. The CDR3 runs 15 residues. The CDR3: CASSHERVGADTQYF. CDR3 in DNA: TGTGCCAGCAGCCACGAGCGGGTGGGGGCAGATACGCAGTATTTT.

The chain has TRBV7-3 and TRBJ2-7, with a possible D match to TRBD2 (6 bases). The CDR3 contains 15 residues. V was clipped by 1 base and J by 0 bases, with 10 bases between them. Germline V gene lookup returns CDR1 SGHTA and CDR2 FQGTGA. Here the CDR3 DNA reads TGTGCCAGCAGCTTAAGCGGGGCGAGCTCCTACGAGCAGTACTTC. This gives the protein CASSLSGASSYEQYF. Based on the CDR3 plus reference TRBV7-3 and TRBJ2-7, the full variable domain is GAGVSQTPSNKVTEKGKYVELRCDPISGHTALYWYRQSLGQGPEFLIYFQGTGAADDSGLPNDRFFAVRPEGSVSTLKIQRTERGDSAVYLCASSLSGASSYEQYFGPGTRLTVT.

The V gene is TRBV24-1, the J gene TRBJ2-3; D could derive from TRBD1 or TRBD2 (5 bases each). Germline loops: CDR1 KGHDR, CDR2 SFDVKD. V lost 10 bases and J 1 base, leaving 8 bases between the germline ends. CDR3 length equals 12 residues. The CDR3 bases are TGTGCCACGGGGGAACGCACAGATACGCAGTATTTT. Its translation: CATGERTDTQYF.

The chain recombines TRBV2 with TRBJ2-2; 10 bases fit TRBD2. The ends lost 7 bases at V and 2 bases at J; junction bases unmatched: 4. Germline loops: CDR1 SNHLY, CDR2 FYNNEI. The CDR3 contains 15 residues. The CDR3 sequence: CASTRLAGNTGELFF. In DNA, the CDR3 is TGTGCCAGCACTAGACTAGCGGGCAACACCGGGGAGCTGTTTTTT.

The chain is built from TRBV5-1 and TRBJ2-5; D is uncertain. The CDR3 runs 12 residues. Trimming took off 0 bases at V and 2 bases at J, with 2 bases between the two ends. The germline gives CDR1 SGHRS, CDR2 YFSETQ. CDR3 DNA: TGCGCCAGCAGCTTGGGTCAAGAGACCCAGTACTTC. Translation: CASSLGQETQYF.

The chain recombines TRBV19 with TRBJ1-1; 9 nucleotides agree with TRBD1. The V gene's germline CDR1 is LNHDA and CDR2 SQIVND (reference sequence). The CDR3 covers 16 residues. The V and J ends lost 4 bases and 1 base, in that order; junction bases with no gene match: 7. DNA for the CDR3: TGTGCCAGTAGTAAGGTCCCGGGACAGGGGAACACTGAAGCTTTCTTT. It specifies CASSKVPGQGNTEAFF.

This clone was seen only a few times. This chain links TRBV2 with TRBJ2-1; the D gene could be TRBD1 or TRBD2 (5 bases each). The germline V and J ends were trimmed by 6 bases and 0 bases, with 6 bases remaining between them. The germline CDR1 and CDR2 sequences are SNHLY and FYNNEI. This CDR3 comprises 13 residues. CDR3 in DNA: TGTGCCAGCAGGGGGGACTCCTACAATGAGCAGTTCTTC. Translated, it gives CASRGDSYNEQFF.

The chain is built from TRBV6-1 and TRBJ2-7; D ambiguous. The V end was cut by 3 bases, the J end by 1 base, with 13 bases between. Germline V gene lookup returns CDR1 MNHNS and CDR2 SASEGT. The length of the CDR3 is 15 residues. DNA of the CDR3: TGTGCCAGCAGTGATAGTGCGGACGGATCCTACGAGCAGTACTTC. It codes for CASSDSADGSYEQYF.

This clone has just one count. The chain combines TRBV9 with TRBJ1-5; a possible D gene is TRBD1 (5 bases). In germline, CDR1 is SGDLS, CDR2 YYNGEE. CDR3 length equals 15 residues. Trimming stripped 4 bases from V and 4 bases from J, with 15 bases between. CDR3 bases: TGTGCCAGCAGCTTTTCAGGGTCCGGTAATCAGCCCCAGCATTTT. Translation gives CASSFSGSGNQPQHF.

The chain combines TRBV2 with TRBJ1-5; D may be TRBD1 (6 bases). Per germline, CDR1 SNHLY and CDR2 FYNNEI. The germline V and J ends were trimmed by 4 bases and 0 bases, with 10 bases remaining between them. The CDR3 has 15 amino acids. CDR3 amino acids: CASSGTVSSNQPQHF. CDR3 nucleotides: TGTGCCAGCAGTGGGACAGTCTCTAGCAATCAGCCCCAGCATTTT.